This T cell receptor beta chain was recovered during a study of blood T cell repertoires in COVID-19. Original analysis: Nucleated cell number was recorded as an estimate derived from reference gene primer amplification. Clones were sequenced by immunoSEQ multiplex PCR, and TCRdb holds only the in-frame ones, with some missing. The V and J calls and clone size are taken from that table; D and trimming were inferred from the DNA. The table records about 330,000 clones, roughly 90% of them present only once. CDR3 length equals 12 residues. Deletions cut 0 bases from V and 9 bases from J, with 9 bases between. Germline lookup yields CDR1 SGHNT and CDR2 YYREEE (reference sequence). Study members were between 18 and 89 years old and lived in fewer than 30 US regions. All recovered Cohort 3 donors got two negative PCRs, got clearance, or saw symptom resolution.

The J gene is TRBJ1-1, the V gene TRBV5-4; possibly TRBD1 for D (6 bases). Specimen: PBMCs or T cells enriched from blood (not recorded which). The receptor's source is a woman aged 25 to 39 who had recovered from COVID-19. The CDR3 region has the DNA TGTGCCAGCAGCTTGGGAAGGGGGAAAGCTTTCTTT. Translating gives CASSLGRGKAFF.